This T cell receptor (beta chain) was identified in a study of blood T cell repertoires in COVID-19. Study in general: The origin of the acute and convalescent COVID-19 samples was the United States, Italy and Spain. PBMCs, B-cell-depleted T cells, or T cells were the source of the cDNA or gDNA that made up the material.

Source study methods: Amplification of reference gene primers provided the estimated nucleated cell counts. The repertoire was sequenced with immunoSEQ multiplex PCR; TCRdb's copy has only in-frame clones and lacks some. Clone size and the V and J calls come from that table; the DNA yielded D and trimming. The sample records tens of thousands of clones, less than 85% being singletons. V was pared by 6 bases and J by 8 bases, with 10 bases between. Germline values: CDR1 SQVTM, CDR2 ANQGSEA. This CDR3 region has 11 residues. V gene TRBV29-1 combines with J gene TRBJ1-4; D gene uncertain. The sample taken for sequencing was peripheral blood. The receptor was derived from a human donor in a cohort sampled during active COVID-19. This CDR3 reads CSVETGEKLFF. For the CDR3, the DNA is TGCAGCGTAGAAACCGGGGAAAAACTGTTTTTT.